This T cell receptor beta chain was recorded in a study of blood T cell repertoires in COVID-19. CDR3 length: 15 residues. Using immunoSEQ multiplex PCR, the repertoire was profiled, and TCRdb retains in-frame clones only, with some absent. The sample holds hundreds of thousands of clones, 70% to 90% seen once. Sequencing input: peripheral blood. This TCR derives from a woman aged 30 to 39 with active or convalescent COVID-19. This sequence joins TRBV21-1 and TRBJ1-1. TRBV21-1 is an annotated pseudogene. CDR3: CASSKVFYLNTEAFF. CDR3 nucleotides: TGTGCCAGCAGCAAAGTTTTCTACCTGAACACTGAAGCTTTCTTT.